These 26 T cell receptor beta chains came from one sample sequenced in a study of control samples from healthy donors and cancer patients (dated by TCRdb to about 2020). The receptor library was made with the immunoSEQ multiplex PCR assay. What TCRdb holds here is the immuneACCESS table cut down to in-frame rearrangements. Part of the clones is not present; checked against another copy, under half of the missing clones reflect an unresolved V gene, and the others are unexplained. Present in this sample are around 130,000 clones, around nine tenths of which were seen just once. The leading ten clones occupy around 10% of the sample. The sample taken for sequencing was blood. The receptors here all came from a man aged 25-45 years in good health.

This chain links TRBV6-4 with TRBJ2-4; 8 nucleotides agree with TRBD2. Unmatched junction bases numbered 10, after V lost 0 bases and J lost 15 bases. The germline CDR1 and CDR2 sequences are MRHNA and SNTAGT. CDR3 length: 14 amino acids. In DNA form, the CDR3 reads TGTGCCAGCAGTGACTCTAACGGGGGGGGCCGACTGTACTTC. Translated, it gives CASSDSNGGGRLYF.

This chain links TRBV2 with TRBJ1-1; D is unclear. Germline V gives CDR1 SNHLY, CDR2 FYNNEI. Between the trimmed V and J ends, which lost 6 bases and 1 base, there was a span of 12 bases. CDR3 length: 14 residues. The CDR3 region has the DNA TGTGCCAGCAGCCTTACAGTGAGGAACACTGAAGCTTTCTTT. Its translation: CASSLTVRNTEAFF.

The V call is TRBV2, the J call TRBJ1-1, with D maybe TRBD1 (5 bases). Germline values: CDR1 SNHLY, CDR2 FYNNEI. V was trimmed by 6 bases and J by 1 base, leaving 15 bases between them. This CDR3 is 15 amino acids long. The CDR3 sequence is CASSLGRTSNTEAFF. The CDR3 DNA is TGTGCCAGCAGCTTGGGACGGACTTCGAACACTGAAGCTTTCTTT.

The chain links TRBV9 to TRBJ2-1, with D perhaps matching TRBD2 (7 bases). Trimming stripped 3 bases from V and 5 bases from J, with 15 bases between. The CDR3 is 15 amino acids. The germline V gene encodes CDR1 SGDLS and CDR2 YYNGEE. This CDR3 is CASSAPRGADNEQFF. Written as DNA, the CDR3 is TGTGCCAGCAGCGCCCCCCGGGGGGCCGACAATGAGCAGTTCTTC.

This chain joins TRBV5-1 and TRBJ2-3; 12 nucleotides agree with TRBD2. The CDR3 contains 17 residues. J was trimmed by 2 bases and V by 0 bases; bases with no gene match: 4. CDR1 is SGHRS and CDR2 is YFSETQ in the germline V gene. This chain's CDR3 is CASSLGLAGVYTDTQYF. The CDR3 DNA follows: TGCGCCAGCAGCTTGGGACTAGCGGGGGTATACACAGATACGCAGTATTTT.

In nucleotides, the CDR3 is TGTGCCATCAGGGGAGGGACAGCGATTAACTATGGCTACACCTTC. Amino acids: CAIRGGTAINYGYTF. The chain recombines TRBV10-3 with TRBJ1-2; TRBD1 aligns across 7 bases. Per germline, CDR1 ENHRY and CDR2 SYGVKD. The CDR3 loop spans 15 amino acids. The V segment lost 6 bases and the J segment 1 base; nucleotides outside the gene matches: 8.

V usage is TRBV3-1 (or the pseudogene TRBV3-2) and J usage is TRBJ1-2; 7 nucleotides line up with TRBD1. The ends lost 2 bases at V and 7 bases at J; junction bases unmatched: 7. Germline CDR1 reads LGHDT; CDR2 reads YNNKEL (reference sequence). CDR3 size: 14 residues. The chain's CDR3 is CASSQRTGRGGYTF. The CDR3 bases are TGTGCCAGCAGCCAAAGGACAGGTCGGGGTGGCTACACCTTC.

The V and J genes are TRBV2 and TRBJ2-5; D gene unclear. The CDR3 has 11 amino acids. In germline, CDR1 is SNHLY, CDR2 FYNNEI. With 6 bases removed from V and 3 bases from J, the gap between germline ends came to 5 bases. CDR3 sequence: CASSPKETQYF. The CDR3 DNA reads as TGTGCCAGCAGCCCTAAAGAGACCCAGTACTTC.

This clone is a singleton in its sample. DNA of the CDR3: TGTGCCAGCAGTTACGCGACGAGGCTCTCTAACTATGGCTACACCTTC. Protein product: CASSYATRLSNYGYTF. The chain recombines TRBV6-6 with TRBJ1-2, with D unresolved. Trimming took 2 bases from V and 0 from J, leaving 13 bases between them. The CDR3 contains 16 residues. The germline CDR1 and CDR2 sequences are MNHNY and SVGAGI (reference sequence).

CDR3 in amino acids: CAAQGTPNTEAFF. CDR3 nucleotides: TGTGCCGCCCAGGGCACCCCGAACACTGAAGCTTTCTTT. The J gene is TRBJ1-1, the V gene TRBV10-3, with D possibly being TRBD1 (5 bases). V was clipped by 11 bases and J by 1 base, with 14 bases between them. This CDR3 region has 13 residues. CDR1 and CDR2 from the germline V gene are ENHRY and SYGVKD.

The chain employs TRBV6-5 and TRBJ1-3; 9 nucleotides agree with TRBD1. The J segment lost 7 bases and the V segment lost 6 bases, leaving 7 bases of the junction unmatched. The CDR3 loop spans 14 amino acids. The germline V gene has CDR1 MNHEY and CDR2 SVGAGI. CDR3 sequence: CASSATGGRNTIYF. The DNA for the CDR3 is TGTGCCAGCAGCGCTACAGGGGGCAGGAACACCATATATTTT.

The chain combines TRBV6-6 with TRBJ2-7; D remains unclear. V shed 2 bases and J shed 0 bases, with 8 bases lying between them. This CDR3 has 14 residues. Germline V CDR1 and CDR2: MNHNY, SVGAGI (reference sequence). In nucleotides, the CDR3 is TGTGCCAGCAGTTACAGTCGGACCTCCTACGAGCAGTACTTC. This encodes CASSYSRTSYEQYF.

The chain employs TRBV6-5 and TRBJ1-1; D perhaps matches TRBD1 (6 bases). There are 14 residues in the CDR3. Germline CDR1 reads MNHEY; CDR2 reads SVGAGI. V lost 2 bases and J 7 bases, leaving 14 bases between the germline ends. The CDR3 DNA reads as TGTGCCAGCAGTTACCGCTATAAACAGGGTGAAGCTTTCTTT. Amino acids: CASSYRYKQGEAFF.

This chain links TRBV5-1 with TRBJ2-2; 9 bases fit TRBD1. Germline-derived CDR1 and CDR2 are SGHRS and YFSETQ. The ends lost 1 base at V and 4 bases at J; junction bases unmatched: 11. The CDR3 runs to 18 residues. This CDR3 is CASSLHQPTGGSTGELFF. As DNA, the CDR3 is TGCGCCAGCAGCTTGCACCAACCGACAGGGGGGAGCACCGGGGAGCTGTTTTTT.

This chain uses TRBV12-5 with TRBJ2-2, with D perhaps assigned TRBD1 or TRBD2 (6 bases each). The germline V gene encodes CDR1 LGHNT and CDR2 FRNRAP. CDR3 length equals 22 residues. Trimming removed 0 bases from V and 0 bases from J, with 26 bases in between. CDR3 residues: CASGLVQSGGLYLIPNTGELFF. CDR3 bases: TGTGCTAGTGGTTTGGTACAGTCCGGGGGCCTATACCTAATACCGAACACCGGGGAGCTGTTTTTT.

Many counts were recorded for this clone. The chain's CDR3 is CASSPLTGWNTEAFF. CDR3 in DNA: TGTGCCAGCAGCCCGTTGACAGGTTGGAACACTGAAGCTTTCTTT. The V gene is TRBV14, the J gene TRBJ1-1, with D possibly being TRBD1 (6 bases). Germline CDR1 and CDR2: SGHDN and FVKESK. The CDR3 runs 15 residues. Trimming removed 4 bases from V and 1 base from J, with 13 bases in between.

This clone was picked up one time. The rearrangement links TRBV29-1 to TRBJ1-1, with no clear D. Germline V CDR1 and CDR2: SQVTM, ANQGSEA. The CDR3 totals 13 residues. V was cut by 7 bases and J by 1 base, with 13 bases left in between. CDR3: CSARGAGNTEAFF. The CDR3 region has the DNA TGCAGCGCCCGAGGCGCGGGGAACACTGAAGCTTTCTTT.

The V and J genes are TRBV10-3 and TRBJ2-3, with TRBD2 identical over 13 bases. The V gene end was trimmed by 5 bases and the J gene end by 2 bases; junction bases not matched to a gene: 4. The CDR3 runs 16 residues. The germline CDR1 and CDR2 sequences are ENHRY and SYGVKD. DNA for the CDR3: TGTGCCATCAGTCTAGGACTAGCGGGGGCCACAGATACGCAGTATTTT. It codes for CAISLGLAGATDTQYF.

This clone was observed a few times. V is TRBV7-9 and J is TRBJ2-7, with D unresolved. Germline-derived CDR1 and CDR2 are SEHNR and FQNEAQ (reference sequence). Trimming pared 1 base from V and 0 bases from J, leaving 7 bases between. The CDR3 consists of 14 residues. CDR3: CASSLEGISYEQYF. The DNA of the CDR3 is TGTGCCAGCAGCTTAGAGGGTATCTCCTACGAGCAGTACTTC.

The rearrangement uses TRBV9 and TRBJ1-2; TRBD1 agrees at 8 bases. The CDR3 loop spans 15 amino acids. The V segment lost 0 bases and the J segment 4 bases; nucleotides outside the gene matches: 5. CDR1 and CDR2 (germline): SGDLS, YYNGEE. The CDR3 is CASSVAGTGGYGYTF. The DNA of the CDR3 is TGTGCCAGCAGCGTAGCTGGAACAGGGGGCTATGGCTACACCTTC. The full variable domain, with the rest looked up from reference TRBV9 and TRBJ1-2, is DSGVTQTPKHLITATGQRVTLRCSPRSGDLSVYWYQQSLDQGLQFLIQYYNGEERAKGNILERFSAQQFPDLHSELNLSSLELGDSALYFCASSVAGTGGYGYTFGSGTRLTVV.

The chain recombines TRBV10-3 with TRBJ2-2; 15 nucleotides match TRBD2. Germline values: CDR1 ENHRY, CDR2 SYGVKD. After removal of 7 bases from V and 0 bases from J, the junction contained 6 bases not matched to a gene. The length of the CDR3 is 18 residues. CDR3 sequence (DNA): TGTGCCATCATGCCAGGACTAGCGGGGGGGGCGAACACCGGGGAGCTGTTTTTT. Translating gives CAIMPGLAGGANTGELFF.

The rearrangement uses TRBV5-1 and TRBJ2-3; D might be TRBD1 (6 bases). Trimming pared 0 bases from V and 2 bases from J, leaving 7 bases between. The length of the CDR3 is 14 residues. The germline V gene has CDR1 SGHRS and CDR2 YFSETQ. CDR3 nucleotide sequence: TGCGCCAGCAGCTTGGGGACAGCCACAGATACGCAGTATTTT. Protein sequence: CASSLGTATDTQYF.

This chain uses TRBV2 with TRBJ2-7; 7 nucleotides match TRBD1. This CDR3 has 14 amino acids. The ends lost 3 bases at V and 3 bases at J; junction bases unmatched: 5. In germline, CDR1 is SNHLY, CDR2 FYNNEI. CDR3 protein: CASSDRGPRYEQYF. CDR3 in DNA: TGTGCCAGCAGTGATAGGGGGCCCCGCTACGAGCAGTACTTC.

The J gene is TRBJ1-4, the V gene TRBV5-1, with 8 nucleotides matching TRBD1. The CDR3 runs 14 residues. From germline, CDR1 is SGHRS and CDR2 YFSETQ. V lost 1 base, J lost 8 bases, and 4 bases stayed unmatched. CDR3 DNA: TGCGCCAGCAGCTTGACAGGGGGAGACGAAAAACTGTTTTTT. As protein: CASSLTGGDEKLFF.

The V and J genes are TRBV11-2 and TRBJ2-1; no reliable D call. The CDR3 is 14 residues long. V was pared by 3 bases and J by 0 bases, with 6 bases between. CDR1 is SGHAT, CDR2 FQNNGV, per germline. The CDR3 DNA sequence: TGTGCCAGCAGCTTCGGCAACTCCTACAATGAGCAGTTCTTC. Residues: CASSFGNSYNEQFF.

This clone was picked up one time. The genes are TRBV5-1 and TRBJ1-1; the D gene is possibly TRBD1 (6 bases). CDR3 length equals 14 residues. From germline, CDR1 is SGHRS and CDR2 YFSETQ. The V end lost 0 bases, the J end lost 4 bases, and 10 bases lay between the germline ends. The CDR3 bases are TGCGCCAGCAGCTTGGAACAGGGTAGCACTGAAGCTTTCTTT. It yields the protein CASSLEQGSTEAFF.